This T cell receptor (beta chain) was identified during a study of T cells in Graves' hyperthyroidism and ophthalmopathy. Whole-study results and caveats: From stable hyperthyroidism, ophthalmopathy was set apart by a 13 V-J model. Most thyroid-expanded clonotypes above 0.001 were also found in blood.

Disease duration was under 3 months in the ophthalmopathy patients, who also had a Clinical Activity Score of at least 3 and a NOSPECS grade of at least 4. V lost 2 bases to trimming and J lost 4 bases, with 9 bases between them. This CDR3 contains 13 residues. RNA transcripts yielded amplified TCR beta CDR3 regions. In the first-round RT-PCR of the TCR CDR3, the HTBI primer set was used. TCRdb itself ran the multiplex PCR reads through MiXCR, one entry per CDR3 protein. The sample consists of some 340,000 distinct CDR3 sequences, roughly 13% of them appearing once. There are many counts of this clonotype. Its antigen is still unknown.

Specimen: blood. The clonotype was recovered from a woman aged 40 to 49 with Graves' ophthalmopathy. The gene calls are TRBV12-3 or TRBV12-4 and TRBJ2-7; weak D call: TRBD2 (5 bases). The CDR3 bases are TGTGCCAGCAGTTTATTCCGGGAATACGAGCAGTACTTC. Encoded protein: CASSLFREYEQYF.